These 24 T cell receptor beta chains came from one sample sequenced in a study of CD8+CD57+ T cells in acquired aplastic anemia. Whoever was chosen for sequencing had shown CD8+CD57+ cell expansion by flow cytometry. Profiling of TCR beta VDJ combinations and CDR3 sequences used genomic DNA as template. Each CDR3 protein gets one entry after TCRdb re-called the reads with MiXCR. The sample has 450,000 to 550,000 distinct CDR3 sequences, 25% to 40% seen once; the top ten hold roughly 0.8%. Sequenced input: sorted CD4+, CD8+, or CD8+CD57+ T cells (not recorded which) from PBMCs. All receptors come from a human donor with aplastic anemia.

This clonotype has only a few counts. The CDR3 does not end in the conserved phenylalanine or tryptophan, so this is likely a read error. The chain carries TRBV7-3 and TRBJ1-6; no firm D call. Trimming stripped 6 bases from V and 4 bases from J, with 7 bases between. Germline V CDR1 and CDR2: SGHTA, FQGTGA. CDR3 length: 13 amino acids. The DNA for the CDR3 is TGTGCCAGCAGTGAAACGTATAATTCACCCCTCCACCTT. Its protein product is CASSETYNSPLHL.

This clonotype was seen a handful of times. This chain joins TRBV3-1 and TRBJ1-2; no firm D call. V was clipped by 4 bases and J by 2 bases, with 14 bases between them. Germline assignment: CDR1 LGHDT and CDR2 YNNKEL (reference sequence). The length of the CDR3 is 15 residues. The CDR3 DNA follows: TGTGCCAGCAGCCTGATGCAGGCACAAAACTATGGCTACACCTTC. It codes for CASSLMQAQNYGYTF. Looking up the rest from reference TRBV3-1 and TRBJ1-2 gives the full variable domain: DTAVSQTPKYLVTQMGNDKSIKCEQNLGHDTMYWYKQDSKKFLKIMFSYNNKELIINETVPNRFSPKSPDKAHLNLHINSLELGDSAVYFCASSLMQAQNYGYTFGSGTRLTVV.

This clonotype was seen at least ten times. CDR3 in amino acids: CASSVTDNQPQHF. In DNA form, the CDR3 reads TGTGCCAGCAGCGTAACGGACAATCAGCCCCAGCATTTT. V is TRBV9 and J is TRBJ1-5; no firm D call. This CDR3 is built from 13 residues. Trimming took 1 base from V and 3 from J, leaving 5 bases between them. The germline V gene encodes CDR1 SGDLS and CDR2 YYNGEE.

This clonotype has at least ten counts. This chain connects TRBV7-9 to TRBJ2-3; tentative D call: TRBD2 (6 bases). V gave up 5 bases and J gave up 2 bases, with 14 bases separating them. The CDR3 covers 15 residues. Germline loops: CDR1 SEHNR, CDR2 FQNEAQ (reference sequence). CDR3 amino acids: CASSTEGLVTDTQYF. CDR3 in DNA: TGTGCCAGCAGCACAGAGGGACTTGTCACAGATACGCAGTATTTT.

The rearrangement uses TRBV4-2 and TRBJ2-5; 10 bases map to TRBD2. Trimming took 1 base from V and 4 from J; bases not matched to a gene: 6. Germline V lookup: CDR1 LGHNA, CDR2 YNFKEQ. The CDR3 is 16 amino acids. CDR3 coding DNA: TGTGCCAGCAGCCAAGTCGAGCGGGGGGGCGGAGAGACCCAGTACTTC. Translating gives CASSQVERGGGETQYF.

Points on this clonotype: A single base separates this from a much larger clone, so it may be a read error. As DNA, the CDR3 is TGCAGTGCTAGACGGCTAGCGGGAGGTATGGACGAGCAGTACTTC. This encodes CSARRLAGGMDEQYF. The rearrangement links TRBV20-1 to TRBJ2-7; TRBD2 agrees at 11 bases. This CDR3 is built from 15 residues. The V and J ends lost 2 bases and 5 bases, in that order; junction bases with no gene match: 8. Germline V gene lookup returns CDR1 DFQATT and CDR2 SNEGSKA (reference sequence).

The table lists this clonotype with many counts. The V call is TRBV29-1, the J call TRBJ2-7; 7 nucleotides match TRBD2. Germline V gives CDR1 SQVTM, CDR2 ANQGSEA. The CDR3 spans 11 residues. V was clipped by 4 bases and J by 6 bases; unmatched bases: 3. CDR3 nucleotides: TGCAGCGTTGCCCCTAGCGGCGAGCAGTACTTC. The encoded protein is CSVAPSGEQYF.

CDR3 protein: CASSVFASGNNGELFF. The CDR3, as DNA: TGTGCCAGCAGCGTATTCGCTAGCGGGAATAACGGGGAGCTGTTTTTT. This chain links TRBV9 with TRBJ2-2; 9 bases match TRBD2. CDR3 length equals 16 residues. Germline V gene sequence: CDR1 SGDLS, CDR2 YYNGEE. V trimming: 1 base; J trimming: 7 bases; junction bases outside the gene matches: 8.

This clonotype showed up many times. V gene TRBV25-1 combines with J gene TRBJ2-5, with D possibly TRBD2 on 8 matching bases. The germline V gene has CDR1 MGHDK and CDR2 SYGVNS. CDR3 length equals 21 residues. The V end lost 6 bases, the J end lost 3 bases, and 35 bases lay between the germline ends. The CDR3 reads CASRRTGTAESGRARKETQYF. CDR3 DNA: TGTGCCAGCAGACGCACCGGGACAGCCGAATCCGGGAGGGCCAGAAAAGAGACCCAGTACTTC.

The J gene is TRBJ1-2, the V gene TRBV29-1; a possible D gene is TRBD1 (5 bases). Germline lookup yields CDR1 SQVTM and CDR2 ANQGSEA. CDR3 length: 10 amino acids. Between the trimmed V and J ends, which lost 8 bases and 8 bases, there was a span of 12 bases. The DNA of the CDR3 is TGCAGCCTTTCAGGGACGGGCTACACCTTC. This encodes CSLSGTGYTF.

The CDR3 nucleotides read TGCAGTGTTTTAGCGGGAGGGGAGCAGTACTTC. This codes for CSVLAGGEQYF. The J gene is TRBJ2-7, the V gene TRBV20-1, with 11 bases aligning to TRBD2. Germline CDR1 reads DFQATT; CDR2 reads SNEGSKA (reference sequence). The CDR3 has 11 residues. After removal of 7 bases from V and 7 bases from J, the junction contained 3 bases not matched to a gene.

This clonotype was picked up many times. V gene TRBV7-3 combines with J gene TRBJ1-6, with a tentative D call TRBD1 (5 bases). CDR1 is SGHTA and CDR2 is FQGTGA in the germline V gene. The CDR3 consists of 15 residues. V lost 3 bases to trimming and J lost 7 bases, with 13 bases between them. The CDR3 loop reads CASSFSSGRNSPLHF. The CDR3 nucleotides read TGTGCCAGCAGCTTCTCCTCGGGGCGGAATTCACCCCTCCACTTT.

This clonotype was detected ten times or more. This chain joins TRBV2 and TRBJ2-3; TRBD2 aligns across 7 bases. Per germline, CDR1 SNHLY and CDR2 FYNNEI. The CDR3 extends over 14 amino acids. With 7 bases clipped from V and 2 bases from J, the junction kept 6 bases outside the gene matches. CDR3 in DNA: TGTGCCAGCATTGGACTAGTTACCACAGATACGCAGTATTTT. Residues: CASIGLVTTDTQYF.

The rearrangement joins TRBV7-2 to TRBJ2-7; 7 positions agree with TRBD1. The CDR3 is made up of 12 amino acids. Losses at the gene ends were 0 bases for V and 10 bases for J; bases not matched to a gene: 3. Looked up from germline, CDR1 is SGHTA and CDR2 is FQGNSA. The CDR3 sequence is CASSLAHRGQYF. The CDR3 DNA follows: TGTGCCAGCAGCTTAGCACACAGGGGACAGTACTTC.

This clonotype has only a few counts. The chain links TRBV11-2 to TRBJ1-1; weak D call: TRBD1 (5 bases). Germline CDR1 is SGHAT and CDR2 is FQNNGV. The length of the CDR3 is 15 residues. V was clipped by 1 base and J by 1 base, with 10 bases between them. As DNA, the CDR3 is TGTGCCAGCAGCTTAGGGGATCAGGGGAACACTGAAGCTTTCTTT. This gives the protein CASSLGDQGNTEAFF.

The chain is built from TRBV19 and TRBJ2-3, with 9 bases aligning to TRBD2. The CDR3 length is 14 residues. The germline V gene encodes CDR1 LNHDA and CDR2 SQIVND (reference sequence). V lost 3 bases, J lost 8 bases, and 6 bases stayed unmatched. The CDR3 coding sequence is TGTGCCAGTAGTATCATTGCGGGGGGGCCTACGCAGTATTTT. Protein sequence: CASSIIAGGPTQYF.

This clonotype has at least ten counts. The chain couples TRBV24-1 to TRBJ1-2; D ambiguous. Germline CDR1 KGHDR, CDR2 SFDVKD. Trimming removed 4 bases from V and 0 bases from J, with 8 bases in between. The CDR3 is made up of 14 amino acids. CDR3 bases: TGTGCCACCAGTGACGAAACGGCTAACTATGGCTACACCTTC. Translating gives CATSDETANYGYTF.

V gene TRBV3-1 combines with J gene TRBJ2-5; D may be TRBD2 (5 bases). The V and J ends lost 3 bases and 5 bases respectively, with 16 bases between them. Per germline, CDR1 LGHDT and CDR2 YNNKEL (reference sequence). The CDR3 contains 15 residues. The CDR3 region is CASSHRTPRSETQYF. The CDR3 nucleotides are TGTGCCAGCAGCCACCGGACTCCGAGGTCGGAGACCCAGTACTTC.

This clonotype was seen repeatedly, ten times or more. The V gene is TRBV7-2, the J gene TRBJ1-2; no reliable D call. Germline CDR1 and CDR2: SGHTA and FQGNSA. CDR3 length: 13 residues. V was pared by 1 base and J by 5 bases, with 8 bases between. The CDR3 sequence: CASSLVRGYGYTF. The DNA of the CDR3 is TGTGCCAGCAGCTTAGTTCGCGGATATGGCTACACCTTC.

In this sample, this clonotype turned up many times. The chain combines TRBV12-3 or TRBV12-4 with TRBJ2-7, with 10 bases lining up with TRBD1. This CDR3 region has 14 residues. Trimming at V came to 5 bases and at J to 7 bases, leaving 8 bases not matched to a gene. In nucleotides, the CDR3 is TGTGCCAGCAGTCCCCCGGGACAGGGGCGAGAGCAGTACTTC. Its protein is CASSPPGQGREQYF.

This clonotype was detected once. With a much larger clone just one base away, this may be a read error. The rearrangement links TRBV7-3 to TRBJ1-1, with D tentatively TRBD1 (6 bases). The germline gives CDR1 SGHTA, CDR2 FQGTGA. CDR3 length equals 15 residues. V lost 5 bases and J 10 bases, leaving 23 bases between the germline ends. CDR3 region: CASSAGPGTSLSAFF. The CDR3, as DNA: TGTGCCAGCAGCGCCGGACCCGGGACATCCCTCTCAGCTTTCTTT.

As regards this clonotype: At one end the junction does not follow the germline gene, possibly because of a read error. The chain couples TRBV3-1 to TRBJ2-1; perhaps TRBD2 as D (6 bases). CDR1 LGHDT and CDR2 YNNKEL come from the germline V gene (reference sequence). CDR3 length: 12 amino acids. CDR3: CASRSLAYEPFF. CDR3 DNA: TGTGCCAGCAGGTCACTAGCATATGAGCCGTTCTTC.

The CDR3 here is CASSFQGGSPGANVLTF. The CDR3 nucleotides read TGTGCCAGCAGCTTCCAGGGGGGAAGCCCTGGGGCCAACGTCCTGACTTTC. The chain links TRBV5-4 to TRBJ2-6, with D maybe TRBD1 (7 bases). V was clipped by 2 bases and J by 2 bases, with 14 bases between them. Germline V gene lookup returns CDR1 SGHNT and CDR2 YYREEE (reference sequence). CDR3 length equals 17 residues.

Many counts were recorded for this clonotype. The chain's CDR3 is CASSLAQTGSYEQYF. The CDR3 bases are TGTGCCAGCAGTTTAGCGCAGACAGGTTCCTACGAGCAGTACTTC. The rearrangement links TRBV12-3 or TRBV12-4 to TRBJ2-7; TRBD1 is a possible D gene (6 bases). The CDR3 consists of 15 residues. V was clipped by 0 bases and J by 1 base, with 10 bases between them.